A selection of T cell receptor beta chains follows, all from one sample in a study of T cell responses to AZD1222 COVID-19 vaccine. Assay: immunoSEQ multiplex PCR; the TCRdb copy retains only in-frame clones and omits some. The data contain some 80,000 clones, 90% of them singletons. Sequencing was performed on peripheral blood, taken on day 0 of AZD1222 vaccination. These receptors all come from an adult in good health. The CDR3 runs from the conserved cysteine through the conserved F or W. The order of the fields is clone size, CDR3 length, D gene, J gene, V gene, CDR3 protein, CDR3 DNA. D genes are given only for firm matches. Expanded clones get a size class; other rows say once, few or many, or leave the size out.

.,15,.,TRBJ2-3,TRBV28,CATAVGELSADTQYF,TGTGCCACCGCTGTCGGGGAACTATCGGCAGATACGCAGTATTTT
.,13,.,TRBJ2-1,TRBV7-3,CASSLSTYNEQFF,TGTGCCAGCAGCTTATCTACCTACAATGAGCAGTTCTTC
.,14,.,TRBJ2-5,TRBV30,CAWSVIGGQETQYF,TGTGCCTGGAGTGTCATAGGGGGCCAAGAGACCCAGTACTTC
.,15,TRBD1,TRBJ1-2,TRBV5-4,CASSLGQQANYGYTF,TGTGCCAGCAGCCTGGGACAGCAAGCTAACTATGGCTACACCTTC
few,17,.,TRBJ1-1,TRBV13,CASSSSDGGPSNTEAFF,TGTGCCAGCAGCTCTTCTGATGGGGGGCCCAGCAACACTGAAGCTTTCTTT
.,14,TRBD1,TRBJ1-4,TRBV4-3,CASSQGQGTEKLFF,TGCGCCAGCAGCCAGGGACAGGGGACCGAAAAACTGTTTTTT
once,13,TRBD1,TRBJ2-1,TRBV2,CASSRDSYNEQFF,TGTGCCAGCAGTCGGGACAGCTACAATGAGCAGTTCTTC
.,14,.,TRBJ1-1,TRBV19,CASTGVKLNTEAFF,TGTGCCAGTACGGGGGTAAAGTTAAACACTGAAGCTTTCTTT
.,15,.,TRBJ2-5,TRBV5-4,CASSARTGYQETQYF,TGTGCCAGCAGCGCCCGGACGGGATACCAAGAGACCCAGTACTTC
.,17,TRBD2,TRBJ2-1,TRBV5-1,CASRTSGGLLSYNEQFF,TGCGCCAGCCGGACTAGCGGGGGCCTACTCTCCTACAATGAGCAGTTCTTC
.,13,TRBD1,TRBJ1-5,TRBV2,CATQDRSNQPQHF,TGTGCCACCCAGGACAGGTCCAATCAGCCCCAGCATTTT
.,15,TRBD1,TRBJ1-6,TRBV14,CASSQEQGAGSPLHF,TGTGCCAGCAGCCAAGAGCAGGGGGCCGGTTCACCCCTCCACTTT
.,13,.,TRBJ2-7,TRBV10-3,CAISRASTYEQYF,TGTGCCATCAGTAGAGCGTCAACCTACGAGCAGTACTTC
.,14,TRBD1,TRBJ2-7,TRBV5-4,CASSSGQGAGEQYF,TGTGCCAGCAGCTCAGGACAGGGGGCTGGCGAGCAGTACTTC
.,15,.,TRBJ2-7,TRBV2,CASRGDRYPQYEQYF,TGTGCCAGCAGGGGAGACAGGTACCCGCAATACGAGCAGTACTTC
.,14,.,TRBJ1-1,TRBV15,CATSRDSLGTRAFF,TGTGCCACCAGCAGAGATAGTTTAGGGACTCGGGCTTTCTTT
once,13,.,TRBJ1-3,TRBV28,CASRYFSGNTIYF,TGTGCCAGCAGGTACTTCTCTGGAAACACCATATATTTT
.,13,.,TRBJ2-3,TRBV10-3,CAIKGQFPDTQYF,TGTGCCATCAAAGGGCAGTTTCCAGATACGCAGTATTTT
.,15,TRBD2,TRBJ2-3,TRBV9,CASSVAGGNTDTQYF,TGTGCCAGCAGCGTAGCGGGGGGAAACACAGATACGCAGTATTTT
.,13,.,TRBJ2-7,TRBV7-2,CASSPSFPGEQYF,TGTGCCAGCAGCCCCTCGTTTCCGGGCGAGCAGTACTTC
once,15,TRBD1,TRBJ1-4,TRBV28,CASSGAGQGKEKLFF,TGTGCCAGCAGTGGGGCGGGACAGGGCAAGGAAAAACTGTTTTTT
.,15,.,TRBJ1-5,TRBV7-7,CASFWAEISNQPQHF,TGTGCTAGCTTTTGGGCAGAGATTTCCAATCAGCCCCAGCATTTT
.,13,.,TRBJ1-1,TRBV19,CASRLQGNTEAFF,TGTGCCAGTAGGCTACAGGGTAACACTGAAGCTTTCTTT
.,13,TRBD1,TRBJ2-7,TRBV27,CASTRGPGWEQYF,TGTGCCAGCACCAGGGGGCCGGGTTGGGAGCAGTACTTC
few,15,TRBD2,TRBJ2-5,TRBV11-2,CASSLDSGGWETQYF,TGTGCCAGCAGCTTAGATAGCGGGGGTTGGGAGACCCAGTACTTC
once,16,TRBD1,TRBJ1-5,TRBV28,CASSSGTGGYYQPQHF,TGTGCCAGCAGCTCGGGGACAGGGGGTTATTATCAGCCCCAGCATTTT
.,14,.,TRBJ1-2,TRBV6-4,CASSGDGGGYGYTF,TGTGCCAGCAGTGGGGACGGTGGGGGCTATGGCTACACCTTC
once,17,TRBD2,TRBJ2-5,TRBV5-5,CASSPQGSSGGAETQYF,TGTGCCAGCAGCCCCCAGGGGTCTAGCGGGGGAGCCGAGACCCAGTACTTC
.,14,.,TRBJ1-3,TRBV3-1/TRBV3-2,CASRLGTSGNTIYF,TGTGCCAGCCGTCTGGGGACCTCTGGAAACACCATATATTTT
.,14,TRBD1,TRBJ1-3,TRBV28,CASSNRGLGNTIYF,TGTGCCAGCAGCAACAGGGGGCTTGGAAACACCATATATTTT
.,15,.,TRBJ1-5,TRBV5-1,CASSLIPENNQPQHF,TGCGCCAGCAGCTTAATTCCAGAGAACAATCAGCCCCAGCATTTT
.,15,.,TRBJ2-5,TRBV5-5,CASSPRAGGSETQYF,TGTGCCAGCAGCCCTAGGGCCGGGGGTAGTGAGACCCAGTACTTC
.,18,.,TRBJ2-2,TRBV12-5,CASGLALKDGPDTGELFF,TGTGCTAGTGGTTTGGCACTCAAGGACGGACCGGACACCGGGGAGCTGTTTTTT
.,16,TRBD1,TRBJ2-3,TRBV7-2,CASSHDRGGGTDTQYF,TGTGCCAGCAGCCACGACAGGGGAGGCGGGACAGATACGCAGTATTTT
.,13,.,TRBJ2-7,TRBV19,CASSISGGGEQYF,TGTGCCAGTAGTATATCCGGGGGCGGCGAGCAGTACTTC
.,14,.,TRBJ2-1,TRBV28,CASRTGGSYNEQFF,TGTGCCAGCAGGACAGGAGGCTCCTACAATGAGCAGTTCTTC
.,12,.,TRBJ2-5,TRBV6-6,CASEVRGRSPHF,TGTGCCAGCGAAGTCCGGGGTCGGAGTCCTCACTTC
.,15,TRBD1,TRBJ1-1,TRBV2,CASRINQQGQTEAFF,TGTGCCAGCCGTATCAACCAACAGGGACAGACTGAAGCTTTCTTT
.,14,.,TRBJ1-3,TRBV19,CASGTGHSGNTIYF,TGTGCCAGCGGAACAGGGCACTCTGGAAACACCATATATTTT
.,16,.,TRBJ1-4,TRBV5-6,CASSLALPGVNEKLFF,TGTGCCAGCAGCTTGGCTCTTCCCGGGGTTAATGAAAAACTGTTTTTT
.,16,TRBD2,TRBJ2-3,TRBV24-1,CATSEVSSGEGDTQYF,TGTGCCACCAGTGAGGTATCTAGCGGGGAAGGGGATACGCAGTATTTT
.,13,.,TRBJ1-5,TRBV19,CASSKDSNQPQHF,TGTGCCAGTAGTAAGGATAGCAATCAGCCCCAGCATTTT
.,15,TRBD1,TRBJ1-6,TRBV6-5,CASSYDRVYNSPLHF,TGTGCCAGCAGCTACGACAGGGTATACAATTCACCCCTCCACTTT
once,16,.,TRBJ2-2,TRBV11-2,CASSLAGVGRTGELFF,TGTGCCAGCAGCTTAGCAGGAGTAGGGCGGACCGGGGAGCTGTTTTTT
.,14,.,TRBJ2-2,TRBV10-3,CAISESRGGGELFF,TGTGCCATCAGTGAGTCGAGGGGTGGCGGGGAGCTGTTTTTT
.,17,TRBD1,TRBJ1-6,TRBV18,CASSFNTGTGKGSPLHF,TGTGCCAGCTCATTCAACACCGGGACAGGGAAAGGTTCACCCCTCCACTTT
.,15,TRBD1,TRBJ1-1,TRBV18,CASSPTGGDDTEAFF,TGTGCCAGCTCACCCACAGGGGGGGACGACACTGAAGCTTTCTTT
.,13,.,TRBJ2-3,TRBV7-9,CASSWPGGDTQYF,TGTGCCAGCAGCTGGCCCGGGGGCGATACGCAGTATTTT
once,16,TRBD1,TRBJ1-2,TRBV6-5,CASSFDRTGGTYGYTF,TGTGCCAGCAGTTTTGACAGGACAGGGGGGACCTATGGCTACACCTTC
.,18,TRBD2,TRBJ2-2,TRBV10-3,CAISELRLAGVNTGELFF,TGTGCCATCAGTGAGCTTCGACTAGCGGGGGTGAACACCGGGGAGCTGTTTTTT
.,14,.,TRBJ2-7,TRBV11-2,CASSRFAESYEQYF,TGTGCCAGCAGCCGGTTCGCTGAGTCCTACGAGCAGTACTTC
.,17,TRBD1,TRBJ2-3,TRBV7-2,CASSLASDRGWADTQYF,TGTGCCAGCAGCTTAGCCTCGGACAGGGGGTGGGCAGATACGCAGTATTTT
.,14,.,TRBJ1-3,TRBV28,CASGFDGAGNTIYF,TGTGCCAGCGGGTTTGACGGCGCTGGAAACACCATATATTTT
.,15,TRBD1,TRBJ1-4,TRBV7-9,CASSLGGQSNEKLFF,TGTGCCAGCAGCTTAGGGGGACAGAGTAATGAAAAACTGTTTTTT
.,16,.,TRBJ1-1,TRBV7-9,CASSLGSSTRDTEAFF,TGTGCCAGCAGCTTAGGGAGTTCGACCAGAGACACTGAAGCTTTCTTT
.,13,.,TRBJ1-5,TRBV19,CASDLDGGQPQHF,TGTGCCAGCGACCTGGATGGGGGACAGCCCCAGCATTTT
.,13,.,TRBJ1-1,TRBV2,CASTLGGVTEAFF,TGTGCCAGCACTCTAGGGGGGGTGACTGAAGCTTTCTTT
.,13,TRBD1,TRBJ1-5,TRBV6-2/TRBV6-3,CASSRTGGGLQHF,TGTGCCAGCAGTCGGACAGGGGGGGGACTCCAGCATTTT
.,14,.,TRBJ1-3,TRBV13,CASSLYTAGNTIYF,TGTGCCAGCAGCTTATATACAGCAGGAAACACCATATATTTT
.,17,TRBD1,TRBJ1-5,TRBV19,CASSSALLQGADQPQHF,TGTGCCAGTAGTTCAGCCTTGCTCCAGGGGGCTGATCAGCCCCAGCATTTT